What follows are 5 T cell receptor beta chains derived from one specimen sequenced in a study of blood T cell repertoires in COVID-19. This table comes from immunoSEQ multiplex PCR, and its TCRdb copy is limited to in-frame clones, with some not included. The sample contains around 70,000 clones, around 80% of which appear only once. The sequenced sample consisted of peripheral blood. All receptors derive from a woman aged 60-75 years with acute or convalescent COVID-19.

The chain carries TRBV12-3 or TRBV12-4 and TRBJ2-3, with no clear D. This CDR3 has 12 residues. V lost 6 bases, J lost 3 bases, and 7 bases lay in between. For the CDR3, the DNA is TGTGCCAGCAGCCCAGGAACAGATACGCAGTATTTT. Translated, it gives CASSPGTDTQYF.

The rearrangement links TRBV18 to TRBJ2-3; TRBD1 matches 7 bases. Germline V lookup: CDR1 KGHSH, CDR2 LQKENI. This CDR3 has 15 amino acids. Trimming took 3 bases from V and 4 from J; bases not matched to a gene: 7. The CDR3 region is CASSPTTGSADTQYF. The CDR3 DNA is TGTGCCAGCTCACCTACGACAGGGAGCGCAGATACGCAGTATTTT.

The chain uses TRBV28 and TRBJ2-7, with TRBD1 identical over 8 bases. Looked up from germline, CDR1 is MDHEN and CDR2 is SYDVKM. The CDR3 has 12 residues. With V trimmed by 5 bases and J by 11 bases, 8 bases remained unmatched. CDR3 DNA: TGTGCCAGCAGTCCCCCCAAGGACAGGGAGTACTTC. It codes for CASSPPKDREYF.

V usage is TRBV7-3 and J usage is TRBJ2-3, with 7 bases matching TRBD2. Germline V gene lookup returns CDR1 SGHTA and CDR2 FQGTGA. The CDR3 loop spans 19 amino acids. Trimming took 3 bases from V and 1 from J; bases not matched to a gene: 16. CDR3 nucleotide sequence: TGTGCCAGCAGCTTCTCGAACCAGGGAGGGGCGCGAGGCACAGATACGCAGTATTTT. Amino acids: CASSFSNQGGARGTDTQYF.

J is TRBJ2-2 and V is TRBV5-1, with a possible D match to TRBD1 (5 bases). The germline V gene has CDR1 SGHRS and CDR2 YFSETQ. CDR3 length: 17 residues. The V gene lost 3 bases and the J gene lost 0 bases, with 15 bases spanning the gap. The CDR3 is CASSSLLTASNTGELFF. The CDR3 nucleotides are TGCGCCAGCAGCTCGCTTTTGACAGCTTCGAACACCGGGGAGCTGTTTTTT.